This T cell receptor beta chain came from a study of T cell responses to AZD1222 COVID-19 vaccine. TCRdb's table, derived via immunoSEQ multiplex PCR, lists solely in-frame clones and lacks some. Of 140,000 or so clones in the sample, approximately 90% were seen once. The germline V and J ends were trimmed by 5 bases and 3 bases, with 10 bases remaining between them. The CDR3 extends over 13 amino acids. Germline loops: CDR1 SEHNR, CDR2 FQNEAQ (reference sequence). This clone was picked up one time. The antigen is undetermined. Study-wide results and limits: Regions 160-218 and 743-854 held dominance among vaccine-associated CD4 TCRs, which spanned spike.

The TCR originated in an adult who received the AZD1222 COVID-19 vaccine. The source material was peripheral blood, sampled 28 days after the second AZD1222 dose. The J gene is TRBJ1-1, the V gene TRBV7-9; weak D call: TRBD1 (5 bases). CDR3 sequence reads: CASSPRGDTEAFF. The CDR3 DNA is TGTGCCAGCAGCCCCCGGGGGGACACTGAAGCTTTCTTT.